This entry concerns a single TCR beta chain. TCRdb recomputed calls from the 5' RACE reads with MiXCR, one row per CDR3 protein. The sample yields about 340,000 distinct CDR3 sequences, under 15% seen once. The data derive from a study of T cells after yellow fever vaccination. V lost 5 bases and J lost 3, with 17 bases in between. The CDR3 is 16 residues long. This chain links TRBV12-3 or TRBV12-4 with TRBJ1-5; tentative D call: TRBD1 (5 bases). The specimen was CD4+ T cells sorted from PBMCs, collected 15 days after the yellow fever booster vaccination. The clonotype was recovered from a man aged 18-30 years who received the YFV17D yellow fever vaccine. The CDR3 nucleotides read TGTGCCAGCAGTCCACGGACATTGGGGAACAATCAGCCCCAGCATTTT. Translated, it gives CASSPRTLGNNQPQHF.